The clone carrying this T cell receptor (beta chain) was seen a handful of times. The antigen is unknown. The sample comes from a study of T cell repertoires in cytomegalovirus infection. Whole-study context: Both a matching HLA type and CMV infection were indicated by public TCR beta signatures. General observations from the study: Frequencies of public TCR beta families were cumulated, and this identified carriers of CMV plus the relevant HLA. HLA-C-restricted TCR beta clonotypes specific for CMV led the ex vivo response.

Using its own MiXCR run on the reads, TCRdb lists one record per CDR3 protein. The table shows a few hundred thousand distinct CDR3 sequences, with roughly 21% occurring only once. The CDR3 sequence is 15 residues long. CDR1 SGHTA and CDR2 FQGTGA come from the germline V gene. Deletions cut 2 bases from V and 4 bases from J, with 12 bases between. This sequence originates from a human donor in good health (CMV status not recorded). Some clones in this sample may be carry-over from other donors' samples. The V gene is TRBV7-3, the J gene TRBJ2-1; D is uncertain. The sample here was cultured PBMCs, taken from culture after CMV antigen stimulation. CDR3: CASSLQMASYNEQFF. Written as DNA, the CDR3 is TGTGCCAGCAGCTTACAAATGGCCTCTTACAATGAGCAGTTCTTC.